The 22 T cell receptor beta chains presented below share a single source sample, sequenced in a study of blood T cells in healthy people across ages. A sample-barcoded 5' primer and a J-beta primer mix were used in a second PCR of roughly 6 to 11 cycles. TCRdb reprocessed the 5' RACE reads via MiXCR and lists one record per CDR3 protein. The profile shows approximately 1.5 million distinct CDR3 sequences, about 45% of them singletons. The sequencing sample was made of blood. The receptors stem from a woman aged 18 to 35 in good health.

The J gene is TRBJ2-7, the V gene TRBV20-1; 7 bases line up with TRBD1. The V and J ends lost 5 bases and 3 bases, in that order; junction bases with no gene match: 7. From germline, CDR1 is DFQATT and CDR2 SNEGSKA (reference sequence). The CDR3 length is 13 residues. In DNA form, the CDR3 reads TGCAGTGCTTCGACAGGGCGAGTCTACGAGCAGTACTTC. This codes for CSASTGRVYEQYF.

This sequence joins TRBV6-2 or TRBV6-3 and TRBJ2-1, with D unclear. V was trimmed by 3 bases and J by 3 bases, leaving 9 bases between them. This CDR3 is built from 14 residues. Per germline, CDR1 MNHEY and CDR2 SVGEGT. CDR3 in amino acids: CASSYFTIYNEQFF. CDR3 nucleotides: TGTGCCAGCAGTTATTTCACGATCTACAATGAGCAGTTCTTC.

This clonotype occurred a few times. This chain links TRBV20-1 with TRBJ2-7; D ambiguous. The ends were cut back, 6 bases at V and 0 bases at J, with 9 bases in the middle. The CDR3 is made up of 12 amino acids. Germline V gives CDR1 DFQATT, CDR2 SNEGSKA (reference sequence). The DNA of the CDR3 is TGCAGTGCGATTGACCACTCCTACGAGCAGTACTTC. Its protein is CSAIDHSYEQYF.

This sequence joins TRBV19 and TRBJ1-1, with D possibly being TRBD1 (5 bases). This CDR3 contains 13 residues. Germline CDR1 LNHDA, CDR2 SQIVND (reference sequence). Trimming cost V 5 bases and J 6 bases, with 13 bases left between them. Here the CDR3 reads CASSAQVYAEAFF. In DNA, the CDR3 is TGTGCCAGTAGTGCACAGGTTTACGCTGAAGCTTTCTTT.

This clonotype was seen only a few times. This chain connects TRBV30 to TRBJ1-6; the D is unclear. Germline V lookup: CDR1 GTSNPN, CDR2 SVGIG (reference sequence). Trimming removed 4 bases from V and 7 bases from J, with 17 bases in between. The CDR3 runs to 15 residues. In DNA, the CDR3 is TGTGCCTGGACCGCCCCGGACCTCGGGAATTCACCCCTCCACTTT. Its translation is CAWTAPDLGNSPLHF.

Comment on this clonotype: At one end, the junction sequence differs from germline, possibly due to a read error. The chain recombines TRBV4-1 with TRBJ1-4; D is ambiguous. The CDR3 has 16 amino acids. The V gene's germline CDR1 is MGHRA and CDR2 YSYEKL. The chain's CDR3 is CASSPRSTATSEKLFF. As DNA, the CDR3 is TGCGCCAGCAGCCCTCGGTCAACGGCAACTAGTGAAAAACTGTTTTTT.

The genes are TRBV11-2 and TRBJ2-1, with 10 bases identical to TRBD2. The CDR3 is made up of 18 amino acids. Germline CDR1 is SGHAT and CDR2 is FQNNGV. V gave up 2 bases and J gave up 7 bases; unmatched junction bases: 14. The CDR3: CASSLPSFFSGGPNEQFF. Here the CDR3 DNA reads TGTGCCAGCAGCTTACCCTCTTTCTTTAGCGGGGGGCCTAATGAGCAGTTCTTC.

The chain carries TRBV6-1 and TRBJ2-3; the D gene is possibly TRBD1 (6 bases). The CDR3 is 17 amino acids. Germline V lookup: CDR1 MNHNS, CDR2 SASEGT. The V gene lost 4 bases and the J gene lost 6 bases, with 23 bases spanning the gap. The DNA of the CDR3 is TGTGCCAGCAGTGCACCACAACCTTTGACAGGCCAGGATACGCAGTATTTT. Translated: CASSAPQPLTGQDTQYF.

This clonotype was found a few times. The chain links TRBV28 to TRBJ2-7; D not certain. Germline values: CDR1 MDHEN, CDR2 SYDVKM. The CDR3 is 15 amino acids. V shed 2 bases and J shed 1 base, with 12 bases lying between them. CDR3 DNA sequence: TGTGCCAGCAGTTTAGCGGCGAGAAGGTCCTACGAGCAGTACTTC. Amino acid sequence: CASSLAARRSYEQYF.

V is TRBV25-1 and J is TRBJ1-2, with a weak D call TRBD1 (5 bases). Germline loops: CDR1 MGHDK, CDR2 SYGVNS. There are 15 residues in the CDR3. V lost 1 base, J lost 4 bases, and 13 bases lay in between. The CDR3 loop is CASSESGTVCYGYTF. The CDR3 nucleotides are TGTGCCAGCAGTGAATCCGGGACGGTCTGCTATGGCTACACCTTC.

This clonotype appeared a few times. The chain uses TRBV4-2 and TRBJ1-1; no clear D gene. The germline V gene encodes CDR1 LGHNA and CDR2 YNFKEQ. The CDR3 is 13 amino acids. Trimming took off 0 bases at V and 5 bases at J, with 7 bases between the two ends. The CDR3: CASSQDASTEAFF. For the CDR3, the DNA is TGTGCCAGCAGCCAAGATGCGTCGACTGAAGCTTTCTTT.

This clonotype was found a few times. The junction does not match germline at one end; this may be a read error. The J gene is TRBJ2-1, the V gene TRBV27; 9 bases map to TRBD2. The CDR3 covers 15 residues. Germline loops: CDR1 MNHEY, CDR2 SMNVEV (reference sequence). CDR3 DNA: TGTGCCAGCAGTCTTAGCGGGGGCCTTTACACTGAGCAGTTCTTC. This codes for CASSLSGGLYTEQFF.

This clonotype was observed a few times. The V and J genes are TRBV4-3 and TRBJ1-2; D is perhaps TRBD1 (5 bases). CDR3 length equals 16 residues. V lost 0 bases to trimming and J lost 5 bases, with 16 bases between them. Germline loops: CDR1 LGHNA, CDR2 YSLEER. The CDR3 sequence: CASSQEGYSGGYGYTF. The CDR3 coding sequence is TGCGCCAGCAGCCAAGAAGGATATTCCGGGGGTTATGGCTACACCTTC.

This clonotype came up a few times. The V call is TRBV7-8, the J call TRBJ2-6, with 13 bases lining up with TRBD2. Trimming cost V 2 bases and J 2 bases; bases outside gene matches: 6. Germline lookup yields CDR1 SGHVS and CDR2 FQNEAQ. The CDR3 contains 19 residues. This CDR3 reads CASSLSRTSGGTGANVLTF. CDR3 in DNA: TGTGCCAGCAGCTTATCTAGGACTAGCGGGGGAACTGGGGCCAACGTCCTGACTTTC. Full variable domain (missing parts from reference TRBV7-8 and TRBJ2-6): GAGVSQSPRYKVAKRGQDVALRCDPISGHVSLFWYQQALGQGPEFLTYFQNEAQLDKSGLPSDRFFAERPEGSVSTLKIQRTQQEDSAVYLCASSLSRTSGGTGANVLTFGAGSRLTVL.

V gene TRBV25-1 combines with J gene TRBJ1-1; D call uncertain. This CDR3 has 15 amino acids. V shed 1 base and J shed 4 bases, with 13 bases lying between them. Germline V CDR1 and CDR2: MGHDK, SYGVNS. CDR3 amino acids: CASSESGGIATEAFF. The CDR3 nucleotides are TGTGCCAGCAGTGAATCAGGAGGGATAGCCACTGAAGCTTTCTTT.

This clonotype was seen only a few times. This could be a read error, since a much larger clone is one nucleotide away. For the CDR3, the DNA is TGTGCCAGCAGTGAAAAGGAAAAACTGTTTTTT. Translated, it gives CASSEKEKLFF. The rearrangement links TRBV6-1 to TRBJ1-4; no reliable D call. V was shortened by 2 bases and J by 8 bases, with 3 bases between the two germline ends. Germline V CDR1 and CDR2: MNHNS, SASEGT. CDR3 length: 11 amino acids.

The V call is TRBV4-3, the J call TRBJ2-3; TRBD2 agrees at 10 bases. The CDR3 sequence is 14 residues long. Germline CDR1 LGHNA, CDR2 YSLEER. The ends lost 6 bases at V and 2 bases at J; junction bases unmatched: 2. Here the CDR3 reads CASRGTSDTDTQYF. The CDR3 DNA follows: TGCGCCAGCAGGGGGACTAGCGACACAGATACGCAGTATTTT.

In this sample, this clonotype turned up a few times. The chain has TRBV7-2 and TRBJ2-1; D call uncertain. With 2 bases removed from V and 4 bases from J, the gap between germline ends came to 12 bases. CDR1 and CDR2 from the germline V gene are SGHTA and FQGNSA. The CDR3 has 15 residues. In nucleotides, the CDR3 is TGTGCCAGCAGCTTATCCGGCCAGAGTTACAATGAGCAGTTCTTC. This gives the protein CASSLSGQSYNEQFF.

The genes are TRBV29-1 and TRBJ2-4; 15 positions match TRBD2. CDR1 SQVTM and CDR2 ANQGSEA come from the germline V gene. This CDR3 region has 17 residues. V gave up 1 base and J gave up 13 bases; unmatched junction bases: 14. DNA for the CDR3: TGCAGCGTTGAAGGGACTAGCGGGAGGGTAGTGGGTAATGAGCAGTACTTC. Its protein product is CSVEGTSGRVVGNEQYF.

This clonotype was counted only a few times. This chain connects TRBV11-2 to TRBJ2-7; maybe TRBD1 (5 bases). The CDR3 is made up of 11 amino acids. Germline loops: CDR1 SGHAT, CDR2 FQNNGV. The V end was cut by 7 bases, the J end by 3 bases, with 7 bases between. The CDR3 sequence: CASNGHYEQYF. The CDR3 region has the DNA TGTGCCAGCAACGGACACTACGAGCAGTACTTC.

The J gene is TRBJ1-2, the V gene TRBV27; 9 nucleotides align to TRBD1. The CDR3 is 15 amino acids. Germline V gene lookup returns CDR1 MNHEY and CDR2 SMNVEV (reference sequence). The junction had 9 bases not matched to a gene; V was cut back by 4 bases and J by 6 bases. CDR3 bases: TGTGCCAGCAGTTCCCCCGGACAGGGGAGCCATGGCTACACCTTC. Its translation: CASSSPGQGSHGYTF.

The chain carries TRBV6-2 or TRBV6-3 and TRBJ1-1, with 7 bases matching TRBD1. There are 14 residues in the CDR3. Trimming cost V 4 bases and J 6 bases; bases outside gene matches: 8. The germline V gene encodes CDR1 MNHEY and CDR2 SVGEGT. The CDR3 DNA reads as TGTGCCAGCAGTTCCACAGGGGAGGGTGCTGAAGCTTTCTTT. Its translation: CASSSTGEGAEAFF.